This paragraph covers one T cell receptor beta chain sequence. The data were obtained in a study of blood T cell repertoires in COVID-19. Study-wide context: T cells, B-cell-depleted T cells, or PBMCs supplied cDNA or gDNA.

Clones were read by immunoSEQ multiplex PCR, and TCRdb kept only the in-frame ones, dropping some. Of fewer than 350,000 clones in the sample, around 86% were seen once. The sequencing sample was made of PBMCs or T cells enriched from blood (not recorded which). This clonotype was sampled from a woman aged 40 to 49 with acute COVID-19.

CDR3 sequence (DNA): TGTGCCAGCAGCCGGACAGATTATAATTCACCCCTCCACTTT. Its translation: CASSRTDYNSPLHF. The rearrangement links TRBV7-2 to TRBJ1-6, with D tentatively TRBD1 (6 bases). The CDR3 covers 14 residues. The V end was cut by 5 bases, the J end by 4 bases, with 9 bases between. Germline assignment: CDR1 SGHTA and CDR2 FQGNSA.